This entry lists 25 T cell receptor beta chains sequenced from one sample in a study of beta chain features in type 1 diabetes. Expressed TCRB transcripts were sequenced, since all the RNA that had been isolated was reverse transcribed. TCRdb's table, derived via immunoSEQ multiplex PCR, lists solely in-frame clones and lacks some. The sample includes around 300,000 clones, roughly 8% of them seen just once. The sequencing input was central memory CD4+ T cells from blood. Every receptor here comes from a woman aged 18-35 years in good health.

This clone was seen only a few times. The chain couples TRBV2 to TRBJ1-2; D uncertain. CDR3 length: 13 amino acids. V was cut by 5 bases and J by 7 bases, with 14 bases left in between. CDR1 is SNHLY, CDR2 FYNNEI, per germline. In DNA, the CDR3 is TGTGCCAGCAGTCTCAGTCAGTCGCGTGGCTACACCTTC. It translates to CASSLSQSRGYTF.

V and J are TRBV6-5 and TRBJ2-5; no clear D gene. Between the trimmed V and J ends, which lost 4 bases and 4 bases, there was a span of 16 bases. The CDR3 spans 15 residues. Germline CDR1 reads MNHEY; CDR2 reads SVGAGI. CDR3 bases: TGTGCCAGCAGTTCCCCGCCCGTCACCGGAGAGACCCAGTACTTC. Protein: CASSSPPVTGETQYF.

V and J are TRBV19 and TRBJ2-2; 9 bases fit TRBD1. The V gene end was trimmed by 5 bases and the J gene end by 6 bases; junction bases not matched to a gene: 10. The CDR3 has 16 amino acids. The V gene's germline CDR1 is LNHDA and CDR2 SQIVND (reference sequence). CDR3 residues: CASSVLGTGRSGELFF. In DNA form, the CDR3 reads TGTGCCAGTAGTGTACTGGGGACAGGGAGGTCCGGGGAGCTGTTTTTT.

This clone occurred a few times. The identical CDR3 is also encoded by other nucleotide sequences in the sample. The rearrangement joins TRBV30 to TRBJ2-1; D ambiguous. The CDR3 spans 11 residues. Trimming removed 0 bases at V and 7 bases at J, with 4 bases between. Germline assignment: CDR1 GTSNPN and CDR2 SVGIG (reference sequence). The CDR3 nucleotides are TGTGCCTGGAGTGTACTGAATGAGCAGTTCTTC. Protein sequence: CAWSVLNEQFF.

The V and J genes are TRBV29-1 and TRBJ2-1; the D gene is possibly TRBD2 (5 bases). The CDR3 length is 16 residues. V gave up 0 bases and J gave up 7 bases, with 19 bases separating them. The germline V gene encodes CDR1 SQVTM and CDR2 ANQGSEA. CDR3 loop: CSVEDPLAFVGNEQFF. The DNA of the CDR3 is TGCAGCGTTGAAGATCCGCTAGCCTTCGTCGGGAATGAGCAGTTCTTC.

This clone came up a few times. CDR3 sequence: CAWGQGTEAFF. DNA for the CDR3: TGTGCCTGGGGACAGGGGACTGAAGCTTTCTTT. The rearrangement joins TRBV30 to TRBJ1-1, with 9 bases aligning to TRBD1. From germline, CDR1 is GTSNPN and CDR2 SVGIG (reference sequence). V was clipped by 5 bases and J by 5 bases; unmatched bases: 0. The CDR3 length is 11 residues.

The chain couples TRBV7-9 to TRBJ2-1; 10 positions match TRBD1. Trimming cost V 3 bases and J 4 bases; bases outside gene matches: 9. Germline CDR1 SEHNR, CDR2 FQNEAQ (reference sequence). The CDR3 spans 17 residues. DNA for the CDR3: TGTGCCAGCAGCTTCCGGGACAGGGGAGGGGTATACAATGAGCAGTTCTTC. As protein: CASSFRDRGGVYNEQFF.

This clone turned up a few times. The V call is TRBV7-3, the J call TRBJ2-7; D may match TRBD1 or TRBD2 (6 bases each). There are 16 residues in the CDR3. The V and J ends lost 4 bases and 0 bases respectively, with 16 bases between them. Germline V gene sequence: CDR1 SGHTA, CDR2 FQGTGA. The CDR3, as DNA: TGTGCCAGCAGCTCTACTACCGGGGGCAGCTCCTACGAGCAGTACTTC. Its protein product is CASSSTTGGSSYEQYF.

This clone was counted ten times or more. The CDR3 spells CAWSSGRIETQYF. CDR3 in DNA: TGTGCCTGGTCTAGCGGGAGAATAGAGACCCAGTACTTC. The chain combines TRBV30 with TRBJ2-5; 10 bases fit TRBD2. Per germline, CDR1 GTSNPN and CDR2 SVGIG (reference sequence). The V segment lost 5 bases and the J segment 4 bases; nucleotides outside the gene matches: 4. The CDR3 has 13 residues.

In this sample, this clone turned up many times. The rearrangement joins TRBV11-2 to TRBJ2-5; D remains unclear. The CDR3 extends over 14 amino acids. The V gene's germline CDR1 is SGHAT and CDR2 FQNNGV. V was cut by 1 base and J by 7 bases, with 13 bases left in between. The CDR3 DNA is TGTGCCAGCAGCTTAGGGTCGCGGACGGGGACCCAGTACTTC. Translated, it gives CASSLGSRTGTQYF.

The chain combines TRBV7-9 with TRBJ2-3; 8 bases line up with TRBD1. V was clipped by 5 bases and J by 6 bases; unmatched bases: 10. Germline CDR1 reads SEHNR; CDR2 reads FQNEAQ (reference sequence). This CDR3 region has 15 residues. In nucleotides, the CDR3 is TGTGCCAGCAGCGCTATGGACAGGGCGGGGGATACGCAGTATTTT. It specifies CASSAMDRAGDTQYF.

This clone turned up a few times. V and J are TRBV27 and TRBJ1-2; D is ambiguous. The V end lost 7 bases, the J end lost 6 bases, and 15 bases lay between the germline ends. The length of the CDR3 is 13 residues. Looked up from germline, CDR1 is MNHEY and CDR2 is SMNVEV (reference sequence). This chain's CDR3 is CASKEGRFNGYTF. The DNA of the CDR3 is TGTGCCAGCAAGGAGGGCAGGTTCAATGGCTACACCTTC.

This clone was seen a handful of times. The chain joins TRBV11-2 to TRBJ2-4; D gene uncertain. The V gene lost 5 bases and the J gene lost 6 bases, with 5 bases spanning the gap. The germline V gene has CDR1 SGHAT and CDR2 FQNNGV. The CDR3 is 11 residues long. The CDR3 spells CASSRSNIQYF. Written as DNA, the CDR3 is TGTGCCAGCAGCCGCTCAAACATTCAGTACTTC. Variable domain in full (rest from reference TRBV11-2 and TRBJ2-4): EAGVAQSPRYKIIEKRQSVAFWCNPISGHATLYWYQQILGQGPKLLIQFQNNGVVDDSQLPKDRFSAERLKGVDSTLKIQPAKLEDSAVYLCASSRSNIQYFGAGTRLSVL.

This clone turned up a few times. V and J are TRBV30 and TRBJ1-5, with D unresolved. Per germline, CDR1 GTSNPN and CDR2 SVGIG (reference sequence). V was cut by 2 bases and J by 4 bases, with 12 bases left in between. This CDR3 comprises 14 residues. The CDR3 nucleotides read TGTGCCTGGAGTCCAGGCCCAGGTAATCAGCCCCAGCATTTT. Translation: CAWSPGPGNQPQHF.

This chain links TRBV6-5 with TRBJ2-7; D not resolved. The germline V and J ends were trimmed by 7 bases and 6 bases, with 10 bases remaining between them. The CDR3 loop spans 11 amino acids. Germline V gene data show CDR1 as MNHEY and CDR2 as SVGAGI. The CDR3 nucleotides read TGTGCCAGCAACTTCCCCAGCGAGCAGTACTTC. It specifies CASNFPSEQYF.

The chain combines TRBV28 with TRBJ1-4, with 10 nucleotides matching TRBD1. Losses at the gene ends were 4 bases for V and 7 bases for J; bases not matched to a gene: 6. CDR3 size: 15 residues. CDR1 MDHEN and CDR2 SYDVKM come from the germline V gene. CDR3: CASSSRQGAGEKLFF. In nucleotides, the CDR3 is TGTGCCAGCAGTTCTAGACAGGGGGCTGGTGAAAAACTGTTTTTT.

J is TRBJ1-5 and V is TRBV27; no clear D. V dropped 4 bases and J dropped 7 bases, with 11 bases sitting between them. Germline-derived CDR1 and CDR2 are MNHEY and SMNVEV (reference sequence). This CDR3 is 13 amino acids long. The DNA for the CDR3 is TGTGCCAGCAGTTCCCGGGTGAGCCAGCCCCAGCATTTT. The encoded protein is CASSSRVSQPQHF.

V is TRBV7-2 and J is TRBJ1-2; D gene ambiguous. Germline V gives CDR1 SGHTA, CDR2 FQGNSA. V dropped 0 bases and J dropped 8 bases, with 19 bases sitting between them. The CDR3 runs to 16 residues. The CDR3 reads CASSLAFSGRRIGYTF. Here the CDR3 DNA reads TGTGCCAGCAGCTTAGCTTTTTCGGGCAGGAGGATCGGCTACACCTTC.

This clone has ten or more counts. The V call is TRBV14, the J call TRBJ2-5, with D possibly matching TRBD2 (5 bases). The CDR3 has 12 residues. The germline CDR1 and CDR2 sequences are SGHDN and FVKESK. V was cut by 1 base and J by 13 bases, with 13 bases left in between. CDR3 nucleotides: TGTGCCAGCAGCCAAGTAGGGCTAGCTTTGTACTTC. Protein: CASSQVGLALYF. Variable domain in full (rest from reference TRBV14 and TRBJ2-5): EAGVTQFPSHSVIEKGQTVTLRCDPISGHDNLYWYRRVMGKEIKFLLHFVKESKQDESGMPNNRFLAERTGGTYSTLKVQPAELEDSGVYFCASSQVGLALYFGPGTRLLVL.

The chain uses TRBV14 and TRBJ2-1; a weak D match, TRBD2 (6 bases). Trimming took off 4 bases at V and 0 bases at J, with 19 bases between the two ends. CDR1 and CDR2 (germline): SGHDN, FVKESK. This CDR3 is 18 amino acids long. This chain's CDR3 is CASSPFPGLASSYNEQFF. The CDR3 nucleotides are TGTGCCAGCAGCCCTTTTCCGGGACTCGCTAGCTCCTACAATGAGCAGTTCTTC.

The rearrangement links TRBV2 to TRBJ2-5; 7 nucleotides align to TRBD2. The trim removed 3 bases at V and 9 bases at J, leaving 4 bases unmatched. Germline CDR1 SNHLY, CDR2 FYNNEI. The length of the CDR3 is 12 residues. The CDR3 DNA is TGTGCCAGCAGTGAGCGGGAGAGGTCCCAGTACTTC. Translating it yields CASSERERSQYF.

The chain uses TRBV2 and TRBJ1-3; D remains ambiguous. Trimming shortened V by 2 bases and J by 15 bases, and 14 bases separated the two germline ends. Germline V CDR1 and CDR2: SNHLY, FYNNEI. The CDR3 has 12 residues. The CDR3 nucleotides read TGTGCCAGCAGTGAATATGAGGGAAGAGAATATTTT. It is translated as CASSEYEGREYF. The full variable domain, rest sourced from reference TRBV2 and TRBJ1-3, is EPEVTQTPSHQVTQMGQEVILRCVPISNHLYFYWYRQILGQKVEFLVSFYNNEISEKSEIFDDQFSVERPDGSNFTLKIRSTKLEDSAMYFCASSEYEGREYFGEGSWLTVV.

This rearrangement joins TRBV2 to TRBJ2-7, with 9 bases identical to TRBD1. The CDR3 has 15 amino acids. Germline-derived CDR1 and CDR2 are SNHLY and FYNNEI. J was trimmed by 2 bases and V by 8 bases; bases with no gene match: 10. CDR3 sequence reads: CASAPRRDRAYEQYF. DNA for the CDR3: TGTGCCAGCGCGCCTCGGCGGGACAGGGCCTACGAGCAGTACTTC. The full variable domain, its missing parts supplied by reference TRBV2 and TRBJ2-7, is EPEVTQTPSHQVTQMGQEVILRCVPISNHLYFYWYRQILGQKVEFLVSFYNNEISEKSEIFDDQFSVERPDGSNFTLKIRSTKLEDSAMYFCASAPRRDRAYEQYFGPGTRLTVT.

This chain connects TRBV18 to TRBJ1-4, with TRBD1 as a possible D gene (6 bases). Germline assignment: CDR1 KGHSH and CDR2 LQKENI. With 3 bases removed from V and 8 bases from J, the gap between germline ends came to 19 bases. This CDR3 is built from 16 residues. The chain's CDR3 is CASSPNGQKQNEKLFF. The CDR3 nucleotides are TGTGCCAGCTCACCTAACGGACAGAAGCAAAACGAAAAACTGTTTTTT.

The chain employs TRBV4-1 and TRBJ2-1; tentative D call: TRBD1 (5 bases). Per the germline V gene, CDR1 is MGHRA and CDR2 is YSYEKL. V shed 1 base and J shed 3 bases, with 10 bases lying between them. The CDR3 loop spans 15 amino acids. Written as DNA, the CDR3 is TGCGCCAGCAGCCAAGGGGGCGAGAGCTACAATGAGCAGTTCTTC. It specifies CASSQGGESYNEQFF.